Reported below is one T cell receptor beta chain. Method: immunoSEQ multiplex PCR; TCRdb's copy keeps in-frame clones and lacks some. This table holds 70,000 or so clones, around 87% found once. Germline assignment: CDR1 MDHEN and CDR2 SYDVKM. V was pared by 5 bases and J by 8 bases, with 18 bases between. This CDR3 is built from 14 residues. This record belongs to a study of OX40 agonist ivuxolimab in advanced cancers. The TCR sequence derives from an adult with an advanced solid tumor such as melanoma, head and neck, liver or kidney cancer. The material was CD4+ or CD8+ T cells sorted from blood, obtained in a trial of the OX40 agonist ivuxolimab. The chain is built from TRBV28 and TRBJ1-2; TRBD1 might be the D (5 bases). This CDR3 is CASSAGTVETGYTF. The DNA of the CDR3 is TGTGCCAGCAGTGCCGGGACTGTGGAGACAGGCTACACCTTC.